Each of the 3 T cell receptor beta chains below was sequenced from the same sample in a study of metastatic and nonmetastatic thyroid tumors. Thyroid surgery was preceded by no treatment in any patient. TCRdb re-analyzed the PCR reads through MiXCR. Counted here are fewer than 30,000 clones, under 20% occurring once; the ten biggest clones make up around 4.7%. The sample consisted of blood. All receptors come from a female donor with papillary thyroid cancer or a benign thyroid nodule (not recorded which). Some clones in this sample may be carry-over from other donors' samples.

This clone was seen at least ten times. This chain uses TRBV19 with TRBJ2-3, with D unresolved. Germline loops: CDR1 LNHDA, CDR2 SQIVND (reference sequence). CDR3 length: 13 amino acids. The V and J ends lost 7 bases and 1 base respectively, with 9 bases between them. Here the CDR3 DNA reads TGTGCCAGTACCTCTTCAGGCACAGATACGCAGTATTTT. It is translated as CASTSSGTDTQYF.

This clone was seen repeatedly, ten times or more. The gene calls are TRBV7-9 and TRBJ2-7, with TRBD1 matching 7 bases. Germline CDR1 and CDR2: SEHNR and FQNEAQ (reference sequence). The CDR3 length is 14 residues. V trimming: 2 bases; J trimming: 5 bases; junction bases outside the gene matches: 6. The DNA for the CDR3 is TGTGCCAGCAGCTTAACAGGGGCTAACCACGAGCAGTACTTC. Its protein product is CASSLTGANHEQYF.

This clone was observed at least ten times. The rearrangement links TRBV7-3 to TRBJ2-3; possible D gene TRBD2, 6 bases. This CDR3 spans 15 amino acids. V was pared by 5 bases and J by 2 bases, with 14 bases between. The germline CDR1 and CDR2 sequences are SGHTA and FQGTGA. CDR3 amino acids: CASSRRGGVTDTQYF. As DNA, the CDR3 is TGTGCCAGCAGCCGGCGGGGCGGAGTCACAGATACGCAGTATTTT. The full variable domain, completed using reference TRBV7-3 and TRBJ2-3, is GAGVSQTPSNKVTEKGKYVELRCDPISGHTALYWYRQSLGQGPEFLIYFQGTGAADDSGLPNDRFFAVRPEGSVSTLKIQRTERGDSAVYLCASSRRGGVTDTQYFGPGTRLTVL.